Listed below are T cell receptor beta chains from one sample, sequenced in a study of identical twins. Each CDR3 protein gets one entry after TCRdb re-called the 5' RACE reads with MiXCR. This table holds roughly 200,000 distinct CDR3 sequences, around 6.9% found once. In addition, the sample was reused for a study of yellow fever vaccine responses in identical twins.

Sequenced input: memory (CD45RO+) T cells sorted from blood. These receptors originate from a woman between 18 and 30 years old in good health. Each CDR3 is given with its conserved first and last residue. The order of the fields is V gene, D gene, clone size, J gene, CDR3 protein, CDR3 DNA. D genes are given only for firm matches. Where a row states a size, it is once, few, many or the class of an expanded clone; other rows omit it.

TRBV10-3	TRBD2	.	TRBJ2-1	CAISTSGGMYNEQFF	TGTGCCATCAGCACTAGCGGGGGGATGTACAATGAGCAGTTCTTC
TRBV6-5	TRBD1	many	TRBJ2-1	CASSKTGFEQFF	TGTGCCAGCAGTAAGACAGGGTTTGAGCAGTTCTTC
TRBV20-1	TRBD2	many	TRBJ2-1	CSARGHPGLGSYNEQFF	TGCAGTGCTAGGGGACATCCGGGACTAGGGAGCTACAATGAGCAGTTCTTC
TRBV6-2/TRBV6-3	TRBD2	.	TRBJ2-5	CASSASSGSRETQYF	TGTGCCAGCAGTGCGTCTAGCGGGAGCAGGGAGACCCAGTACTTC
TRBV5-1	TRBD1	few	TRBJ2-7	CASSLAKRTGAYEQYF	TGCGCCAGCAGCTTGGCTAAACGGACAGGAGCCTACGAGCAGTACTTC
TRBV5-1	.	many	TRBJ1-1	CATRLDGAKGNTEAFF	TGCGCCACCAGATTGGACGGGGCGAAAGGGAACACTGAAGCTTTCTTT
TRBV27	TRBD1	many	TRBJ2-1	CASSLSAGGVYEQFF	TGTGCCAGCAGTTTATCTGCAGGGGGCGTCTATGAGCAGTTCTTC
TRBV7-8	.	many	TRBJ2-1	CASSLERQGLFF	TGTGCCAGCAGCTTAGAACGGCAGGGTTTGTTCTTC
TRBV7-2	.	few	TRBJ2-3	CASSVTSWDTQYF	TGTGCCAGCAGCGTAACATCATGGGATACGCAGTATTTT
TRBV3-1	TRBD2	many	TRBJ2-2	CASSPSAGEVNTGELFF	TGTGCCAGCAGCCCAAGTGCGGGAGAGGTTAACACCGGGGAGCTGTTTTTT
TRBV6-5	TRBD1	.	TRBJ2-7	CASSYSTGMHEQYF	TGTGCCAGCAGTTACTCGACAGGGATGCACGAGCAGTACTTC
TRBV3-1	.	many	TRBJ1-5	CASSQGGYSNQPQHF	TGTGCCAGCAGCCAAGGGGGCTATAGCAATCAGCCCCAGCATTTT